This TCR beta chain was obtained from a study of T cells in Graves' hyperthyroidism and ophthalmopathy. Whole-study findings and limits: Classification by a 13 V-J model distinguished ophthalmopathy from stable hyperthyroidism.

The table lists this clonotype with many counts. Its antigen is as yet unknown. V was cut by 0 bases and J by 1 base, with 6 bases left in between. The CDR3 is 14 residues long. Germline V gene lookup returns CDR1 MNHEY and CDR2 SVGAGI. Diagnoses used clinical symptoms, serum thyroxine and TRAb, thyroid ultrasound and orbital computed tomography. There were TCR beta CDR3 regions amplified from RNA transcripts. Researchers ran a first-round RT-PCR on the TCR CDR3 using the HTBI primer set. TCRdb fed the multiplex PCR reads into MiXCR, producing one record per CDR3 protein. Of fewer than 750,000 distinct CDR3 sequences in the sample, about 15% were seen once.

This TCR was recovered from a woman in her 40s with Graves' ophthalmopathy. The chain links TRBV6-5 to TRBJ1-1; no firm D call. The sample comprised blood. CDR3 amino acids: CASSYSRPNTEAFF. CDR3 nucleotide sequence: TGTGCCAGCAGTTACTCTCGGCCGAACACTGAAGCTTTCTTT.